In its sample, the clone carrying this TCR beta chain was seen a few times. This entry is derived from a study of blood T cell repertoires in COVID-19. Overall study context: PBMCs, B-cell-depleted T cells, or T cells were the source of the cDNA or gDNA that made up the material.

TCRdb keeps only in-frame clones here, not all; method: immunoSEQ multiplex PCR. This sample carries 150,000 to 200,000 clones, about 81% of them seen once, and the ten largest clones take 11%. The germline CDR1 and CDR2 sequences are SGHDT and YYEEEE. The CDR3 covers 15 residues. The ends were cut back, 1 base at V and 4 bases at J, with 13 bases in the middle. This TCR came from a human donor in a cohort sampled during active COVID-19. What was sequenced was peripheral blood. This chain links TRBV5-6 with TRBJ2-3; maybe TRBD1 (6 bases). The CDR3 nucleotides are TGTGCCAGCAGCTTGTCAGGGGCTTTAGCAGATACGCAGTATTTT. Residues: CASSLSGALADTQYF. Variable domain in full (rest from reference TRBV5-6 and TRBJ2-3): DAGVTQSPTHLIKTRGQQVTLRCSPKSGHDTVSWYQQALGQGPQFIFQYYEEEERQRGNFPDRFSGHQFPNYSSELNVNALLLGDSALYLCASSLSGALADTQYFGPGTRLTVL.